A selection of T cell receptor beta chains follows, all from one sample in a study of tumor-infiltrating lymphocytes in primary liver carcinoma. MiXCR, run by TCRdb on the multiplex PCR reads, gives a single entry per CDR3 protein. The table has around 26,000 distinct CDR3 sequences, around three quarters seen once. The source material was liver tumor tissue from sampling region 3. These receptors were obtained from a man aged 40-49 years with primary liver carcinoma and hepatitis B virus infection. The conserved cysteine and the conserved F or W are not part of the CDR3 here. The D gene is left open where the match is weak.

v_call,j_call,d_call,cdr3_aa
TRBV11-2,TRBJ2-2,.,ASSLALGGANTGKCF
TRBV10-3,TRBJ1-5,.,ASSEQGNQPQH
TRBV2,TRBJ2-1,TRBD1,ASSTGEDEQF
TRBV6-1,TRBJ2-2,.,VRRGTGDTGELF
TRBV7-3,TRBJ2-1,.,ASSLSLAHNEQF
TRBV11-2,TRBJ2-7,TRBD1,ASSLIEGAIHNELY
TRBV28,TRBJ2-7,.,VSSLGGHVSYEQY
TRBV30,TRBJ2-1,.,DFGTWATPSG
TRBV6-5,TRBJ2-2,TRBD2,AGRGISGSLGELF
TRBV4-1,.,.,ASSQATRGQGFFTSTDEQY
TRBV5-6,TRBJ2-2,.,ASSLAYAGELF
TRBV11-2,TRBJ2-7,TRBD2,AGSLGGNKPYEQY
TRBV5-1,TRBJ1-2,.,ASNFDGAVNYGYT
TRBV11-2,TRBJ2-5,.,ASSKTLGGGKETQY
TRBV4-2,TRBJ2-3,.,ASSHVALLTGATDTQY
TRBV4-1,TRBJ2-2,TRBD2,AITPRGLAGGGGNTGKLF
TRBV11-2,TRBJ2-1,TRBD2,ASNPELAAGAGEQF
TRBV11-2,TRBJ2-3,.,TSSYRTADTQY
TRBV11-2,TRBJ2-3,.,AGSLGGGTDTQY
TRBV4-3,TRBJ2-7,.,ASSQDLGRTPYERY
TRBV11-2,TRBJ2-5,.,ASSQTPGGEKETQN
TRBV10-3,TRBJ2-6,TRBD2,ATRGETGANVLT
TRBV5-1,TRBJ2-5,TRBD2,ASSFAALAGERKGWQETQY
TRBV6-1,TRBJ2-1,.,VSSEWWQGTYNEQL
TRBV5-6,TRBJ2-7,.,ASNLADSEYEQY
TRBV4-2,TRBJ1-6,.,ASSQDLEGTSSLH
TRBV11-2,TRBJ2-5,TRBD2,ASSLDPRSSGRGETQY
TRBV12-3/TRBV12-4,TRBJ1-6,.,ASSLAPGSPLH
TRBV28,TRBJ1-5,.,ASRTGEVNQPQH
TRBV12-3/TRBV12-4,TRBJ2-2,.,ASSLAQGTEELF
TRBV29-1,TRBJ2-1,.,SVEEGCTEQF
TRBV5-4,TRBJ2-7,TRBD1,ASSLGRGTLYEQY